This T cell receptor (beta chain) is drawn from a study of blood T cell repertoires in COVID-19. Study in general: The study drew acute and convalescent COVID-19 samples from the United States, Italy and Spain. Sample material is recorded as cDNA or gDNA derived from T cells, B-cell-depleted T cells, or PBMCs.

Authors' analysis steps: Cell counts per sample came from amplifying reference gene primers. The protocol was immunoSEQ multiplex PCR, while the TCRdb copy is restricted to in-frame clones and leaves out a portion. V and J calls and clone size are as listed in that table; D and trimming were resolved from the DNA. The sample lists roughly 290,000 clones, 70% to 90% occurring once. In terms of age and location, participants ranged from roughly 18 to 100 years and lived in about 25 US areas. Input material: PBMCs or T cells enriched from blood (not recorded which). This receptor was obtained from a young man who had recovered from COVID-19.

CDR3 sequence reads: CASSPLRTGLNTEAFF. In DNA form, the CDR3 reads TGTGCCAGCAGCCCCCTAAGGACAGGGTTAAACACTGAAGCTTTCTTT. The chain links TRBV11-2 to TRBJ1-1; 8 positions agree with TRBD1. The CDR3 is 16 residues long. V was clipped by 5 bases and J by 2 bases; unmatched bases: 10. Germline CDR1 is SGHAT and CDR2 is FQNNGV.